The present T cell receptor beta chain was sequenced within a study of T cells in women clearing cervical HPV infection. Study as a whole: Women with histologically confirmed HPV16-related CIN3 or worse, 2 with invasive cancer, served as cases. Case blood was drawn when the lesion was first found; control blood after infection became undetectable.

Trimming removed 2 bases at V and 6 bases at J, with 8 bases between. The CDR3 contains 12 residues. The germline gives CDR1 KGHSY, CDR2 FQNENV. Study results and caveats: CIN3+ cases had significantly higher TCR richness than controls; evenness did not differ.

Of note for this clone: Its cognate antigen is unknown. Sequencing ends 3 residues short of the CDR3 end; the germline J gene provides the rest.

Sequencing used immunoSEQ multiplex PCR; TCRdb keeps in-frame clones, though not all of them. In total, the table holds about 39,000 clones. The chain employs TRBV16 and TRBJ2-7; unclear D gene. The receptor comes from a woman aged 18-69 years with a cervical HPV16 infection that either progressed to CIN3+ or cleared (not recorded which). Material: blood buffy coat. Incomplete CDR3 DNA: TGTGCCAGCAGCCAAATAGTCGGCGAG. Encoded protein: CASSQIVGE. The entire CDR3 protein is CASSQIVGEQYF.